A selection of T cell receptor beta chains follows, all from one sample in a study of glioma-infiltrating T cells. From the multiplex PCR reads, TCRdb called clonotypes with MiXCR, one entry per CDR3 protein. The sample lists around 150,000 distinct CDR3 sequences; 35% to 50% were seen once. Sequenced sample: glioma tissue, nonneoplastic brain tissue, or PBMCs (not recorded which). The origin of the receptors is a human donor with low-grade glioma or glioblastoma, undergoing nonglioma brain surgery, or in good health (not recorded which). The CDR3 runs from the conserved cysteine through the conserved F or W. D genes are given only for firm matches. Some rows have no size entry. The others give once, few or many, or a class for an expanded clone.

len | j_gene | v_gene | abundance | d_gene | CDR3nt | CDR3aa
17 | TRBJ1-1 | TRBV4-1 | - | TRBD1 | TGCGCCAGCAGCCAAGAATCCAGGACAGGGGGCTTTACTGAAGCTTTCTTT | CASSQESRTGGFTEAFF
16 | TRBJ1-1 | TRBV19 | - | - | TGTGCCAGTAGTATTATTAGGGCAGGGGAAAACACTGAAGCTTTCTTT | CASSIIRAGENTEAFF
17 | TRBJ2-7 | TRBV6-6 | - | - | TGTGCCAGCAGTTACTCGGGTATCAGGGCAGGAACCTACGAGCAGTACTTC | CASSYSGIRAGTYEQYF
14 | TRBJ1-6 | TRBV2 | - | - | TGTGCCAGCAGTGAACTTATGGGAGATTCACCCCTCCACTTT | CASSELMGDSPLHF
13 | TRBJ2-3 | TRBV6-1 | many | - | TGTGCCAGCATATATGAATCCACAGATACGCAGTATTTT | CASIYESTDTQYF
15 | TRBJ1-6 | TRBV6-2/TRBV6-3 | - | - | TGTGCCAGCAGTTACTCGGCGGGAAATTTGACACCCCTCCACTTT | CASSYSAGNLTPLHF
15 | TRBJ2-1 | TRBV28 | few | TRBD2 | TGTGCCAGCAGTTCCCCGGGACTAGCGGGAGATGAGCAGTTCTTC | CASSSPGLAGDEQFF
14 | TRBJ1-2 | TRBV2 | - | - | TGTGCCAGCACTCCCCTGTGGGCTAACTATGGCTACACCTTC | CASTPLWANYGYTF
16 | TRBJ2-1 | TRBV20-1 | - | TRBD1 | TGCAGTGCTAGTTTAGACAGGGGCACGTCCTACAATGAGCAGTTCTTC | CSASLDRGTSYNEQFF
15 | TRBJ1-5 | TRBV27 | - | - | TGTGCCAGCAGTGACTGGGTCCTGGGGAGTCAGCCCCAGCATTTT | CASSDWVLGSQPQHF
13 | TRBJ2-7 | TRBV27 | - | TRBD2 | TGTGTCAGCAGTTTACGGGAGGTGTACGAGCAGTACTTC | CVSSLREVYEQYF
14 | TRBJ2-7 | TRBV20-1 | - | - | TGCAGTGCTAGAGATACCCGGCTCCTAGGCGAGCAGTACTTC | CSARDTRLLGEQYF
17 | TRBJ2-3 | TRBV10-2 | - | TRBD2 | TGCGCCAGCAGTGAGACAAGCTATAGCGGGGGTACAGATACGCAGTATTTT | CASSETSYSGGTDTQYF
14 | TRBJ1-1 | TRBV5-1 | - | - | TGCGCCCGTAAGCGGGGGCAACCGAACACTGAAGCTTTCTTT | CARKRGQPNTEAFF
12 | TRBJ1-1 | TRBV6-1 | many | - | TGTGCCAGCAGTGAAGGGGACTGGAAAGCTTTCTTT | CASSEGDWKAFF
16 | TRBJ2-1 | TRBV7-2 | - | TRBD2 | TGTGCCAGCAGCAAGGGGGCTAGCGGGGCCTACAATGAGCAGTTCTTC | CASSKGASGAYNEQFF
12 | TRBJ2-1 | TRBV7-2 | - | - | TGTGCCAGCAGCTCGAACAGGAATGAGCAGTTCTTC | CASSSNRNEQFF
15 | TRBJ2-2 | TRBV6-2/TRBV6-3 | - | TRBD2 | TGTGCCAGCAGTTACTCTAGCGGGAGGACCGGGGAGCTGTTTTTT | CASSYSSGRTGELFF
14 | TRBJ2-4 | TRBV15 | few | - | TGTGCCACCAGCAGCTTGGACAGCAAAAACATTCAGTACTTC | CATSSLDSKNIQYF
13 | TRBJ1-2 | TRBV6-2/TRBV6-3 | - | - | TGTGCCAGCAGGTCTTACACGGACTATGGCTACACCTTC | CASRSYTDYGYTF
12 | TRBJ2-5 | TRBV20-1 | - | - | TGCAGTGCTGGGATCCCCCAAGAGACCCAGTACTTC | CSAGIPQETQYF
17 | TRBJ2-3 | TRBV15 | - | TRBD2 | TGTGCCACCAGCAGAGGAGGACTAGCGGGGGAGACAGATACGCAGTATTTT | CATSRGGLAGETDTQYF
15 | TRBJ1-1 | TRBV20-1 | - | - | TGCTGTGCTCCCTACCCGGGACTGCCGAACACTGAAGCTTTCTTT | CCAPYPGLPNTEAFF
14 | TRBJ2-7 | TRBV25-1 | few | - | TGTGCCAGCAGTGAATATTGGCAAGGGGTTGAGCAGTACTTC | CASSEYWQGVEQYF
13 | TRBJ2-1 | TRBV20-1 | - | - | TGCAGTGCTGGAGGCGGTAGCGGCAATGAGCAGTTCTTC | CSAGGGSGNEQFF
13 | TRBJ2-1 | TRBV6-1 | few | - | TGTGCCAGCACCGCAACACCCTACAATGAGCAGTTCTTC | CASTATPYNEQFF
16 | TRBJ2-7 | TRBV20-1 | - | TRBD2 | TGCAGTGCTGGGGAAACGAGGGGACTAGGAGGTTACGAGCAGTACTTC | CSAGETRGLGGYEQYF
15 | TRBJ2-7 | TRBV4-1 | few | - | TGCGCCAGCAGCCAGGTTAGGGACTCCTTTTACGAGCAGTACTTC | CASSQVRDSFYEQYF
16 | TRBJ2-3 | TRBV4-2 | few | - | TGTGCCAGCAGCCAAGTGAAAGGATCCCCCACAGATACGCAGTATTTT | CASSQVKGSPTDTQYF
15 | TRBJ2-7 | TRBV18 | - | TRBD1 | TGTGCCAGCTCATCCCGGGGACAGGGATCCTACGAGCAGTACTTC | CASSSRGQGSYEQYF
14 | TRBJ2-3 | TRBV6-1 | many | - | TGTGCCAGCACCATAGGACTAAGCACAGATACGCAGTATTTT | CASTIGLSTDTQYF
13 | TRBJ2-3 | TRBV29-1 | - | - | TGCAGCGTTGAAGTGGACGCCACAGATACGCAGTATTTT | CSVEVDATDTQYF
16 | TRBJ2-1 | TRBV27 | few | - | TGTGCCAGCAGTTTATACTGGACGGGCTCCTACAATGAGCAGTTCTTC | CASSLYWTGSYNEQFF
15 | TRBJ2-1 | TRBV6-2/TRBV6-3 | once | - | TGTGCCAGCAGCCCGGACCGGGGCTCCTACGATGAGCAGTTCTTC | CASSPDRGSYDEQFF
15 | TRBJ1-5 | TRBV28 | - | - | TGTGCCAGCACCGGCATTAGGGGTGGCAATCAGCCCCAGCATTTT | CASTGIRGGNQPQHF
15 | TRBJ1-1 | TRBV6-6 | - | - | TGTGCCAGCAGTTACTTTCCGGGACCGCAAACTGAAGCTTTCTTT | CASSYFPGPQTEAFF
13 | TRBJ1-5 | TRBV18 | - | - | TGTGCCAGCTCACAGGGGACGGATCAGCCCCAGCATTTT | CASSQGTDQPQHF
13 | TRBJ1-2 | TRBV20-1 | - | - | TGCAGTGCTAGAGATTCGCAGCTCTATGGCTACACCTTC | CSARDSQLYGYTF
13 | TRBJ2-1 | TRBV7-6 | - | - | TGTGCCAGCAGCAACTCCATCCAGTATGAGCAGTTCTTC | CASSNSIQYEQFF
16 | TRBJ1-1 | TRBV27 | - | - | TGTGCCATCAGTTCCCTAGGACATGGAGGCTTCACTGAAGCTTTCTTT | CAISSLGHGGFTEAFF
15 | TRBJ2-7 | TRBV12-3/TRBV12-4 | - | TRBD1 | TGTGCCAGCAGTGTTGGACAGGGGTCCACCTACGAGCAGTACTTC | CASSVGQGSTYEQYF
14 | TRBJ2-5 | TRBV6-1 | - | TRBD1 | TGTGCCAGCAGGAGAGGGGGCATCGGCGAGACCCAGTACTTC | CASRRGGIGETQYF
12 | TRBJ1-6 | TRBV6-1 | - | - | TGTGCCAGCAGTCCCTATAATTCACCCCTCCACTTT | CASSPYNSPLHF
14 | TRBJ1-1 | TRBV20-1 | - | - | TGCAGTGCTCCGCCAGCGACTAGAGACACTGAAGCTTTCTTT | CSAPPATRDTEAFF
17 | TRBJ2-3 | TRBV4-2 | - | TRBD2 | TGTGCCAGCAGCCAAGATCGGCAGCGGGGGCACACAGGTACGCAGTATTTT | CASSQDRQRGHTGTQYF